This T cell receptor beta chain derives from a study of T cells in Graves' hyperthyroidism and ophthalmopathy. Using RNA transcripts as the source, TCR beta CDR3 regions were amplified. Researchers ran a first-round RT-PCR on the TCR CDR3 using the HTBI primer set. MiXCR was run by TCRdb on the multiplex PCR reads, yielding one entry per CDR3 protein. The sample shows approximately 530,000 distinct CDR3 sequences, less than 20% of them seen only once. The V end lost 3 bases, the J end lost 5 bases, and 8 bases lay between the germline ends. CDR1 is LGHDT, CDR2 YNNKEL, per germline (reference sequence). This CDR3 region has 14 residues. In this sample, this clonotype turned up many times.

The clonotype comes from a man aged 40-49 years with Graves' ophthalmopathy. The rearrangement uses TRBV3-1 and TRBJ1-6; TRBD1 is a possible D gene (5 bases). Sample: blood. The CDR3 bases are TGTGCCAGCAGCCACAGGGAGGATAATTCACCCCTCCACTTT. Encoded protein: CASSHREDNSPLHF.